This TCR beta chain was sequenced during a study of identical twins. TCRdb re-derived calls from the 5' RACE reads in MiXCR, one entry per CDR3 protein. Of under 350,000 distinct CDR3 sequences in the sample, 8% to 9.5% are singletons; the top ten hold approximately 6.6%. Overall study results and limits: Cross-sectional statistics underpinned the conclusions; the same donors were not followed.

V lost 0 bases and J lost 6, with 10 bases in between. CDR1 is SGHDT and CDR2 is YYEEEE in the germline V gene. The CDR3 totals 13 residues. This clonotype was detected a few times. Its antigen is undetermined. These same records also appear under a second study, on yellow fever vaccine responses in identical twins.

This clonotype originated in a woman in her late teens or twenties in good health. V is TRBV5-6 and J is TRBJ2-7; TRBD2 might be the D (6 bases). The sample comprised CD8+ T cells sorted from blood. The CDR3 here is CASSLAGGVEQYF. The CDR3, as DNA: TGTGCCAGCAGCTTGGCCGGAGGGGTCGAGCAGTACTTC.